The 17 T cell receptor beta chains presented below share a single source sample, sequenced in a study of OX40 agonist ivuxolimab in advanced cancers. Libraries were prepared by immunoSEQ multiplex PCR; TCRdb keeps only in-frame clonotypes and omits some of them. The repertoire holds about 82,000 clones, with 85% to 90% as singletons. The sample here was CD4+ or CD8+ T cells sorted from blood, taken in a trial of the OX40 agonist ivuxolimab. The receptors shown here come from an adult with an advanced solid tumor such as melanoma, head and neck, liver or kidney cancer.

CDR3 region: CASSTTRTSPSTDTQYF. Here the CDR3 DNA reads TGTGCCAGCTCAACGACGAGGACTAGCCCCAGCACAGATACGCAGTATTTT. The gene calls are TRBV18 and TRBJ2-3, with 8 bases fitting TRBD2. Germline CDR1 is KGHSH and CDR2 is LQKENI. The CDR3 has 17 residues. V trimming: 5 bases; J trimming: 0 bases; junction bases outside the gene matches: 10.

This clone turned up a few times. This sequence joins TRBV6-1 and TRBJ1-3; D is ambiguous. Germline V lookup: CDR1 MNHNS, CDR2 SASEGT. The CDR3 loop spans 14 amino acids. V gave up 7 bases and J gave up 0 bases, with 10 bases separating them. The CDR3 protein is CASKQLISGNTIYF. CDR3 nucleotides: TGTGCCAGCAAACAGCTTATCTCTGGAAACACCATATATTTT.

The genes are TRBV6-1 and TRBJ2-6; D is perhaps TRBD1 (5 bases). The CDR3 runs to 17 residues. From germline, CDR1 is MNHNS and CDR2 SASEGT. V lost 0 bases and J lost 2, with 11 bases in between. The CDR3 coding sequence is TGTGCCAGCAGTGAAGCGCAGGGTACCCCTGGGGCCAACGTCCTGACTTTC. The encoded protein is CASSEAQGTPGANVLTF.

J is TRBJ2-1 and V is TRBV7-3; D not certain. Germline loops: CDR1 SGHTA, CDR2 FQGTGA. The CDR3 spans 13 residues. The germline V and J ends were trimmed by 2 bases and 3 bases, with 5 bases remaining between them. CDR3 in DNA: TGTGCCAGCAGCTTAGACAACTACAATGAGCAGTTCTTC. Protein product: CASSLDNYNEQFF.

The chain uses TRBV11-3 and TRBJ2-1; 11 nucleotides line up with TRBD1. Trimming took 1 base from V and 5 from J; bases not matched to a gene: 4. This CDR3 is 16 amino acids long. Per germline, CDR1 SGHNT and CDR2 YENEEA. CDR3 amino acids: CASSLGGQGVHNEQFF. CDR3 DNA: TGTGCCAGCAGCTTAGGGGGACAGGGGGTCCACAATGAGCAGTTCTTC.

This chain connects TRBV6-6 to TRBJ2-1; the D gene is possibly TRBD1 (5 bases). Trimming took off 4 bases at V and 2 bases at J, with 12 bases between the two ends. The CDR3 has 15 amino acids. Germline V lookup: CDR1 MNHNY, CDR2 SVGAGI (reference sequence). The CDR3 nucleotides are TGTGCCAGCAGTTTCCTGGACACCACCTACAATGAGCAGTTCTTC. Amino acids: CASSFLDTTYNEQFF.

This chain connects TRBV6-1 to TRBJ2-7, with 9 nucleotides matching TRBD1. The CDR3 runs 13 residues. V trimming: 5 bases; J trimming: 5 bases; junction bases outside the gene matches: 4. Germline V gene lookup returns CDR1 MNHNS and CDR2 SASEGT. This CDR3 is CASSLDRGHEQYF. The CDR3 nucleotides are TGTGCCAGCAGTTTGGACAGGGGCCACGAGCAGTACTTC.

This clone was recorded a few times. The chain employs TRBV19 and TRBJ2-1, with D hard to call. This CDR3 comprises 12 residues. Trimming removed 0 bases at V and 15 bases at J, with 12 bases between. Per the germline V gene, CDR1 is LNHDA and CDR2 is SQIVND (reference sequence). CDR3 sequence reads: CASSIEDSRPFF. CDR3 in DNA: TGTGCCAGTAGTATAGAAGACTCTCGGCCGTTCTTC.

This clone was observed a handful of times. This chain joins TRBV9 and TRBJ1-2; D unresolved. The length of the CDR3 is 14 residues. The V end was cut by 0 bases, the J end by 4 bases, with 10 bases between. Germline V gene sequence: CDR1 SGDLS, CDR2 YYNGEE. The CDR3 sequence is CASSVEGSGYGYTF. CDR3 coding DNA: TGTGCCAGCAGCGTAGAGGGTTCGGGCTATGGCTACACCTTC.

CDR3 nucleotides: TGTGCCAGCAGCTCCCTACTAGCGCTATCCTACGAGCAGTACTTC. Translating gives CASSSLLALSYEQYF. The genes are TRBV11-3 and TRBJ2-7; TRBD2 matches at 7 bases. This CDR3 spans 15 amino acids. V was pared by 4 bases and J by 1 base, with 7 bases of the junction left unmatched. Germline V gene sequence: CDR1 SGHNT, CDR2 YENEEA.

As regards this clone: Other DNA sequences in the same sample also yield this CDR3. The chain carries TRBV18 and TRBJ2-5; TRBD2 might be the D (6 bases). The V gene's germline CDR1 is KGHSH and CDR2 LQKENI. The V and J ends lost 0 bases and 3 bases respectively, with 8 bases between them. CDR3 length equals 14 residues. The CDR3 spells CASSPPTGEETQYF. In DNA form, the CDR3 reads TGTGCCAGCTCACCACCGACGGGAGAAGAGACCCAGTACTTC.

The chain uses TRBV5-1 and TRBJ1-2; perhaps TRBD1 as D (6 bases). This CDR3 is 14 amino acids long. Germline V lookup: CDR1 SGHRS, CDR2 YFSETQ. Trimming took 4 bases from V and 4 from J, leaving 14 bases between them. CDR3: CASSGLGQIYGYTF. CDR3 sequence (DNA): TGCGCCAGCAGCGGGCTAGGACAGATCTATGGCTACACCTTC.

The gene calls are TRBV29-1 and TRBJ2-3; D call uncertain. V lost 4 bases, J lost 3 bases, and 8 bases lay in between. The CDR3 extends over 12 amino acids. CDR1 and CDR2 from the germline V gene are SQVTM and ANQGSEA. DNA of the CDR3: TGCAGCGTTGGATCTAATACAGATACGCAGTATTTT. The encoded protein is CSVGSNTDTQYF.

The J gene is TRBJ2-3, the V gene TRBV5-1; D unresolved. The CDR3 runs 14 residues. V shed 1 base and J shed 4 bases, with 10 bases lying between them. CDR1 is SGHRS and CDR2 is YFSETQ in the germline V gene. CDR3 DNA sequence: TGCGCCAGCAGCTTGCGGAGTTACCCAGATACGCAGTATTTT. This translates into CASSLRSYPDTQYF.

This clone was recorded once. V gene TRBV28 combines with J gene TRBJ2-2; 11 bases are shared with TRBD1. The CDR3 loop spans 15 amino acids. V gave up 3 bases and J gave up 7 bases; unmatched junction bases: 4. The germline V gene encodes CDR1 MDHEN and CDR2 SYDVKM. The CDR3 loop is CASSFSGTGGGELFF. CDR3 in DNA: TGTGCCAGCAGTTTTTCCGGGACAGGGGGCGGGGAGCTGTTTTTT.

Notes on this clone: The sample has other DNA sequences that encode this CDR3 too. This chain uses TRBV30 with TRBJ2-7; D tentatively reads TRBD1 or TRBD2 (6 bases each). Trimming shortened V by 1 base and J by 1 base, and 8 bases separated the two germline ends. Germline V CDR1 and CDR2: GTSNPN, SVGIG (reference sequence). The CDR3 totals 13 residues. CDR3 protein: CAWSGRGSYEQYF. CDR3 bases: TGTGCCTGGAGTGGGAGGGGGTCCTACGAGCAGTACTTC.

The V call is TRBV7-9, the J call TRBJ2-2; D is undetermined. Germline CDR1 and CDR2: SEHNR and FQNEAQ (reference sequence). Trimming left V 5 bases short and J 6 bases short, with 13 bases between. The CDR3 has 14 amino acids. CDR3 protein: CASSPDPSAGELFF. The CDR3 DNA reads TGTGCCAGCAGCCCCGACCCGTCGGCCGGGGAGCTGTTTTTT.